The 27 T cell receptor beta chains presented below share a single source sample, sequenced in a study of T-cell reconstitution after alpha-beta-depleted transplantation in children. TCRbeta library construction was performed incorporating unique molecular identifiers. TCRdb redid the calling of the PCR reads with MiXCR, one entry per CDR3 protein. The sample carries almost 500,000 distinct CDR3 sequences, more than 9% recorded once. The sample here was PBMCs, taken before TCRalphabeta/CD19-depleted stem cell transplant. These receptors were taken from a child younger than 10 with inherited bone marrow failure, due to receive a stem cell transplant.

This clonotype was observed many times. The rearrangement joins TRBV27 to TRBJ2-7; perhaps TRBD1 as D (5 bases). V was pared by 6 bases and J by 2 bases, with 11 bases between. The CDR3 is 13 amino acids. Germline CDR1 is MNHEY and CDR2 is SMNVEV (reference sequence). The CDR3 DNA sequence: TGTGCCAGCAGCTTAAAGGGGCCCTACGAGCAGTACTTC. Residues: CASSLKGPYEQYF.

This clonotype occurred many times. The genes are TRBV27 and TRBJ2-5; 10 bases are a match to TRBD2. Per germline, CDR1 MNHEY and CDR2 SMNVEV (reference sequence). This CDR3 spans 14 amino acids. V lost 6 bases and J lost 5; bases outside the gene matches: 6. CDR3 sequence: CASSPGLARETQYF. The DNA of the CDR3 is TGTGCCAGCAGCCCGGGACTAGCGAGGGAGACCCAGTACTTC.

This clonotype was counted many times. The chain employs TRBV27 and TRBJ1-5, with no clear D. The CDR3 is made up of 14 amino acids. V dropped 3 bases and J dropped 6 bases, with 12 bases sitting between them. CDR1 is MNHEY and CDR2 is SMNVEV in the germline V gene (reference sequence). CDR3 loop: CASSFSGTVQPQHF. Written as DNA, the CDR3 is TGTGCCAGCAGTTTTAGCGGAACCGTTCAGCCCCAGCATTTT.

This clonotype was detected many times. This chain links TRBV7-2 with TRBJ1-2; D is unclear. The germline V gene has CDR1 SGHTA and CDR2 FQGNSA. CDR3 length equals 14 residues. The V end lost 1 base, the J end lost 2 bases, and 8 bases lay between the germline ends. CDR3 nucleotides: TGTGCCAGCAGCTTAGTTAAGGGAAACTATGGCTACACCTTC. It codes for CASSLVKGNYGYTF.

Many counts were recorded for this clonotype. The chain carries TRBV19 and TRBJ2-1; D gene ambiguous. The V gene lost 2 bases and the J gene lost 6 bases, with 5 bases spanning the gap. The germline gives CDR1 LNHDA, CDR2 SQIVND (reference sequence). This CDR3 is 12 amino acids long. As DNA, the CDR3 is TGTGCCAGTAGTATAAGGAGCAATGAGCAGTTCTTC. Translated: CASSIRSNEQFF.

This clonotype has ten or more counts. This sequence joins TRBV12-3 or TRBV12-4 and TRBJ1-5; D remains ambiguous. There are 17 residues in the CDR3. V shed 2 bases and J shed 0 bases, with 14 bases lying between them. The CDR3 protein is CASSLRGGVYSNQPQHF. CDR3 sequence (DNA): TGTGCCAGCAGTTTAAGAGGTGGGGTCTATAGCAATCAGCCCCAGCATTTT.

This clonotype was recorded at least ten times. V is TRBV3-1 and J is TRBJ2-7, with D perhaps TRBD2 (5 bases). This CDR3 has 16 residues. V was pared by 0 bases and J by 0 bases, with 12 bases between. Germline CDR1 and CDR2: LGHDT and YNNKEL (reference sequence). The CDR3 spells CASSQDHGVTSYEQYF. In DNA, the CDR3 is TGTGCCAGCAGCCAAGATCACGGGGTGACCTCCTACGAGCAGTACTTC.

This clonotype was seen ten or more times. The chain is built from TRBV29-1 and TRBJ2-7, with D possibly being TRBD2 (5 bases). Germline loops: CDR1 SQVTM, CDR2 ANQGSEA. The CDR3 runs to 15 residues. The ends were cut back, 1 base at V and 3 bases at J, with 16 bases in the middle. CDR3 DNA: TGCAGCGTTGAAGGGACCAGCGGCTCCGGCTACGAGCAGTACTTC. Its protein is CSVEGTSGSGYEQYF.

This clonotype showed up just a few times. The chain carries TRBV7-2 and TRBJ2-7, with 8 bases matching TRBD2. Germline V lookup: CDR1 SGHTA, CDR2 FQGNSA. The length of the CDR3 is 15 residues. Trimming at V came to 8 bases and at J to 2 bases, leaving 11 bases not matched to a gene. The CDR3, as DNA: TGTGCCAGCGGGGAAACTAGCGGAACCCCCTACGAGCAGTACTTC. Protein product: CASGETSGTPYEQYF.

This clonotype has ten or more counts. This chain joins TRBV25-1 and TRBJ2-3; 8 nucleotides align to TRBD2. Trimming cost V 1 base and J 4 bases; bases outside gene matches: 10. This CDR3 contains 17 residues. From germline, CDR1 is MGHDK and CDR2 SYGVNS. The CDR3 nucleotides are TGTGCCAGCAGTGAATCGAGGTACAGCGGGAGCGCAGATACGCAGTATTTT. Encoded protein: CASSESRYSGSADTQYF.

This clonotype was counted many times. This rearrangement joins TRBV4-1 to TRBJ2-7, with 13 bases lining up with TRBD2. CDR3 length: 17 residues. The V gene end was trimmed by 6 bases and the J gene end by 3 bases; junction bases not matched to a gene: 11. Per germline, CDR1 MGHRA and CDR2 YSYEKL. This CDR3 reads CASRPRLAGGGVYEQYF. DNA for the CDR3: TGCGCCAGCAGGCCACGACTAGCGGGAGGTGGGGTCTACGAGCAGTACTTC.

This clonotype has a handful of counts. V usage is TRBV10-2 and J usage is TRBJ2-7; TRBD2 aligns across 13 bases. The CDR3 totals 18 residues. The V gene end was trimmed by 2 bases and the J gene end by 2 bases; junction bases not matched to a gene: 9. CDR1 is WSHSY, CDR2 SAAADI, per germline. The CDR3 protein is CASSEGLAGVVIAYEQYF. The CDR3 DNA follows: TGCGCCAGCAGTGAGGGACTAGCGGGAGTGGTCATAGCCTACGAGCAGTACTTC.

The rearrangement uses TRBV15 and TRBJ2-5; 8 nucleotides align to TRBD2. Trimming at V came to 2 bases and at J to 4 bases, leaving 6 bases not matched to a gene. Germline-derived CDR1 and CDR2 are LNHNV and YYDKDF (reference sequence). This CDR3 has 15 amino acids. CDR3 residues: CATSRWPGGRETQYF. Here the CDR3 DNA reads TGTGCCACCAGCAGATGGCCGGGGGGGCGAGAGACCCAGTACTTC.

V and J are TRBV3-1 and TRBJ2-7, with 10 bases that match TRBD2. Germline trimming cut 4 bases from V and 9 bases from J; bases unmatched to any gene: 9. Per the germline V gene, CDR1 is LGHDT and CDR2 is YNNKEL (reference sequence). This CDR3 is built from 14 residues. The CDR3 protein is CASSPSGRARMQYF. CDR3 DNA: TGTGCCAGCAGCCCCAGCGGGAGGGCCCGGATGCAGTACTTC.

This clonotype was detected many times. This rearrangement joins TRBV27 to TRBJ1-2, with a possible D match to TRBD1 (5 bases). Germline V gene data show CDR1 as MNHEY and CDR2 as SMNVEV (reference sequence). This CDR3 region has 14 residues. With 6 bases removed from V and 2 bases from J, the gap between germline ends came to 13 bases. The chain's CDR3 is CASSPQGSNYGYTF. The CDR3 nucleotides are TGTGCCAGCAGCCCCCAGGGATCCAACTATGGCTACACCTTC.

This clonotype was found many times. The genes are TRBV20-1 and TRBJ2-7; 12 bases fit TRBD2. This CDR3 comprises 15 residues. V trimming: 6 bases; J trimming: 4 bases; junction bases outside the gene matches: 10. Germline CDR1 is DFQATT and CDR2 is SNEGSKA (reference sequence). The chain's CDR3 is CSALQGTSGLYEQYF. CDR3 in DNA: TGCAGTGCCCTTCAGGGGACTAGCGGGCTATACGAGCAGTACTTC.

The table lists this clonotype with a few counts. The chain is built from TRBV4-1 and TRBJ2-5; 11 positions agree with TRBD2. Germline trimming cut 4 bases from V and 1 base from J; bases unmatched to any gene: 20. The CDR3 contains 21 residues. In germline, CDR1 is MGHRA, CDR2 YSYEKL. CDR3 sequence: CASSRPGGASSGRTFQETQYF. CDR3 in DNA: TGCGCCAGCAGCCGCCCCGGTGGGGCGTCTAGCGGGAGGACATTCCAAGAGACCCAGTACTTC.

This clonotype was seen repeatedly, ten times or more. The junction departs from germline at one end; a sequencing error may be responsible. The V call is TRBV7-9, the J call TRBJ2-7; D remains unclear. This CDR3 is 11 amino acids long. Germline V CDR1 and CDR2: SEHNR, FQNEAQ (reference sequence). The CDR3 is CASSLESRPIF. The CDR3 coding sequence is TGTGCCAGCAGCTTAGAGAGTCGCCCTATTTTC.

This clonotype was observed at least ten times. The CDR3 DNA reads as TGTGCCAGCAGCTCCTACCCTAGGGATGAGCAGTTCTTC. Encoded protein: CASSSYPRDEQFF. The V gene is TRBV7-2, the J gene TRBJ2-1, with D unclear. Germline CDR1 is SGHTA and CDR2 is FQGNSA. Trimming stripped 4 bases from V and 8 bases from J, with 12 bases between. The CDR3 runs to 13 residues.

This clonotype appeared many times. This chain links TRBV12-3 or TRBV12-4 with TRBJ2-1; 9 bases agree with TRBD1. The length of the CDR3 is 15 residues. Unmatched junction bases numbered 9, after V lost 6 bases and J lost 6 bases. CDR3 residues: CASRAGTGLFNEQFF. In nucleotides, the CDR3 is TGTGCCAGCAGAGCCGGGACAGGGCTATTCAATGAGCAGTTCTTC.

About this clonotype itself: It may be a read error: a sequence one base away is much more abundant. Lacking the conserved final phenylalanine or tryptophan, this CDR3 likely reflects a read error. The CDR3: CASSPYEGQPLSTDTQYV. As DNA, the CDR3 is TGTGCCAGCAGCCCCTACGAGGGACAGCCTCTAAGCACAGATACGCAGTATGTT. The V gene is TRBV11-1, the J gene TRBJ2-3; TRBD1 matches at 7 bases. The length of the CDR3 is 18 residues. The germline V gene has CDR1 SGHAT and CDR2 FQDESV (reference sequence). V lost 5 bases and J lost 0; bases outside the gene matches: 14.

The J gene is TRBJ2-2, the V gene TRBV10-3, with 11 nucleotides matching TRBD2. The CDR3 spans 16 residues. Looked up from germline, CDR1 is ENHRY and CDR2 is SYGVKD. Unmatched junction bases numbered 13, after V lost 11 bases and J lost 5 bases. CDR3 in amino acids: CAASGTSGRGTGELFF. The CDR3 nucleotides are TGTGCCGCGTCCGGGACTAGCGGTCGCGGGACCGGGGAGCTGTTTTTT.

This clonotype was picked up many times. The rearrangement uses TRBV7-2 and TRBJ2-1; 8 bases are shared with TRBD2. Germline V gene lookup returns CDR1 SGHTA and CDR2 FQGNSA. This CDR3 is 16 amino acids long. V was pared by 4 bases and J by 6 bases, with 11 bases of the junction left unmatched. The CDR3 protein is CASSSPGLAWGNEQFF. For the CDR3, the DNA is TGTGCCAGCAGCTCCCCCGGACTAGCCTGGGGCAATGAGCAGTTCTTC. Using reference TRBV7-2 and TRBJ2-1 for the parts outside the CDR3, the full variable domain is GAGVSQSPSNKVTEKGKDVELRCDPISGHTALYWYRQSLGQGLEFLIYFQGNSAPDKSGLPSDRFSAERTGGSVSTLTIQRTQQEDSAVYLCASSSPGLAWGNEQFFGPGTRLTVL.

There are many counts of this clonotype. The CDR3 DNA sequence: TGCAGTGCTAGTCCAGGGAGTGAAGAGACCCAGTACTTC. Residues: CSASPGSEETQYF. V usage is TRBV20-1 and J usage is TRBJ2-5; D possibly matches TRBD1 or TRBD2 (5 bases each). The length of the CDR3 is 13 residues. In germline, CDR1 is DFQATT, CDR2 SNEGSKA (reference sequence). V lost 3 bases and J lost 3, with 11 bases in between.

In this sample, this clonotype turned up many times. V gene TRBV7-9 combines with J gene TRBJ2-7; D is unclear. This CDR3 comprises 14 residues. Germline loops: CDR1 SEHNR, CDR2 FQNEAQ (reference sequence). V shed 4 bases and J shed 1 base, with 11 bases lying between them. DNA for the CDR3: TGTGCCAGCAGCTCGTCCGGCCTTTCCTACGAGCAGTACTTC. This gives the protein CASSSSGLSYEQYF.

The V gene is TRBV30, the J gene TRBJ1-1; D not certain. The CDR3 spans 13 residues. Trimming left V 0 bases short and J 0 bases short, with 5 bases between. Germline V gene sequence: CDR1 GTSNPN, CDR2 SVGIG (reference sequence). CDR3 sequence: CAWSVGLNTEAFF. CDR3 sequence (DNA): TGTGCCTGGAGTGTAGGGTTGAACACTGAAGCTTTCTTT.

Here the CDR3 DNA reads TGTGCCAGCAGTTCCTCGGGTCACCTATATGGCTACACCTTC. Translation gives CASSSSGHLYGYTF. This chain uses TRBV7-9 with TRBJ1-2; D is uncertain. Germline values: CDR1 SEHNR, CDR2 FQNEAQ (reference sequence). V was trimmed by 6 bases and J by 5 bases, leaving 16 bases between them. The CDR3 totals 14 residues.